The entry that follows covers one T cell receptor beta chain sequence. Its specificity is unknown. The data were taken from a study of brain T cells in children with intractable seizures. The study, taken as a whole, reports: Clones missing pre-surgery may reflect undersampling of that blood sample. HCMV serostatus was not known, and viral specificity came from CDR3 similarity only.

Time point defined: blood from clinic visit 5 months post-surgery; TSC patient then seizure free. Surgery cases with the highest brain T cell transcript signatures were chosen for sequencing. Pre-surgery treatment included at least one anti-epileptic drug. The ends lost 7 bases at V and 0 bases at J; junction bases unmatched: 8. The CDR3 is 15 amino acids. Looked up from germline, CDR1 is SNHLY and CDR2 is FYNNEI. Sequenced by immunoSEQ multiplex PCR; TCRdb stores in-frame clones only, minus some. The sample consists of 300,000 to 400,000 clones, over 85% of them appearing once. This clonotype was obtained from a boy under two years old with tuberous sclerosis and intractable seizures. The specimen comprised peripheral blood, sampled roughly 5 months after surgery. The rearrangement uses TRBV2 and TRBJ1-2; 7 bases are shared with TRBD1. The CDR3 nucleotides are TGTGCCAGCAAGTACAGGGGCCTTACTAACTATGGCTACACCTTC. Translating it yields CASKYRGLTNYGYTF.